This is a list of T cell receptor beta chains from one sample in a study of T-cell reconstitution after alpha-beta-depleted transplantation in children. TCRdb reprocessed the PCR reads with MiXCR, giving one entry per CDR3 protein. The sample includes about 500,000 distinct CDR3 sequences, about 31% of them seen just once. Sequenced material: PBMCs from the stem cell graft donor, taken from the stem cell graft. The source is a human donor who donated a stem cell graft to a child with aplastic anemia. CDR3s include the opening cysteine and the closing phenylalanine or tryptophan. The order of the fields is CDR3 length, clone size, D gene, J gene, V gene, CDR3 protein, CDR3 DNA. The D gene is left open where the match is weak. Some rows have no size entry. The others give once, few or many, or a class for an expanded clone.

cdr3_length: 15; clone_size: NA; d_call: TRBD2; j_call: TRBJ2-3; v_call: TRBV5-1; cdr3_aa: CASSPFGGRADTQYF; cdr3_nt: TGCGCCAGCAGCCCATTCGGCGGGAGGGCAGATACGCAGTATTTT
cdr3_length: 12; clone_size: few; d_call: TRBD1; j_call: TRBJ1-2; v_call: TRBV29-1; cdr3_aa: CSGGQTDYGYTF; cdr3_nt: TGCAGCGGGGGACAGACCGACTATGGCTACACCTTC
cdr3_length: 15; clone_size: few; d_call: NA; j_call: TRBJ1-1; v_call: TRBV5-1; cdr3_aa: CASSQLTLGNTEAFF; cdr3_nt: TGCGCCAGCAGCCAATTGACACTGGGGAACACTGAAGCTTTCTTT
cdr3_length: 13; clone_size: NA; d_call: NA; j_call: TRBJ1-1; v_call: TRBV25-1; cdr3_aa: CASKGQGGTEAFF; cdr3_nt: TGTGCCAGCAAGGGTCAAGGGGGCACTGAAGCTTTCTTT
cdr3_length: 14; clone_size: few; d_call: NA; j_call: TRBJ1-3; v_call: TRBV10-3; cdr3_aa: CAISDEGSGNTIYF; cdr3_nt: TGTGCCATCAGTGATGAGGGCTCTGGAAACACCATATATTTT
cdr3_length: 15; clone_size: NA; d_call: NA; j_call: TRBJ1-1; v_call: TRBV7-2; cdr3_aa: CASSLVGGGSTEAFF; cdr3_nt: TGTGCCAGCAGCTTAGTTGGGGGGGGAAGCACTGAAGCTTTCTTT
cdr3_length: 13; clone_size: few; d_call: NA; j_call: TRBJ1-2; v_call: TRBV2; cdr3_aa: CASSESEHYGYTF; cdr3_nt: TGTGCCAGCAGTGAGTCGGAACACTATGGCTACACCTTC
cdr3_length: 20; clone_size: few; d_call: NA; j_call: TRBJ2-1; v_call: TRBV11-2; cdr3_aa: CASSLEVGLVVGGSYNEQFF; cdr3_nt: TGTGCCAGCAGCTTAGAAGTCGGTTTGGTTGTGGGGGGATCCTACAATGAGCAGTTCTTC
cdr3_length: 15; clone_size: few; d_call: TRBD2; j_call: TRBJ2-1; v_call: TRBV29-1; cdr3_aa: CSAQSGLAIYNEQFF; cdr3_nt: TGCAGCGCTCAATCGGGACTAGCGATTTACAATGAGCAGTTCTTC
cdr3_length: 15; clone_size: few; d_call: TRBD1; j_call: TRBJ1-1; v_call: TRBV25-1; cdr3_aa: CASSPSQGEGTEAFF; cdr3_nt: TGTGCCAGCAGTCCATCGCAGGGGGAGGGCACTGAAGCTTTCTTT
cdr3_length: 15; clone_size: once; d_call: NA; j_call: TRBJ1-1; v_call: TRBV19; cdr3_aa: CASSRGDFMNTEAFF; cdr3_nt: TGTGCCAGTAGTCGAGGGGATTTCATGAACACTGAAGCTTTCTTT
cdr3_length: 16; clone_size: few; d_call: NA; j_call: TRBJ2-1; v_call: TRBV18; cdr3_aa: CASSPAYRERYNEQFF; cdr3_nt: TGTGCCAGCTCACCAGCATACAGGGAGCGCTACAATGAGCAGTTCTTC
cdr3_length: 15; clone_size: NA; d_call: NA; j_call: TRBJ2-1; v_call: TRBV29-1; cdr3_aa: CSVDPSRVGYNEQFF; cdr3_nt: TGCAGCGTTGACCCCTCGAGGGTCGGGTACAATGAGCAGTTCTTC
cdr3_length: 13; clone_size: few; d_call: NA; j_call: TRBJ2-5; v_call: TRBV20-1; cdr3_aa: CSARVPGPETQYF; cdr3_nt: TGCAGTGCTAGAGTCCCGGGACCCGAGACCCAGTACTTC
cdr3_length: 11; clone_size: few; d_call: NA; j_call: TRBJ2-3; v_call: TRBV20-1; cdr3_aa: CSAATPDTQYF; cdr3_nt: TGCAGTGCTGCCACACCAGATACGCAGTATTTT
cdr3_length: 14; clone_size: NA; d_call: NA; j_call: TRBJ1-5; v_call: TRBV9; cdr3_aa: CASSVGGPNQPQHF; cdr3_nt: TGTGCCAGCAGCGTAGGCGGACCCAATCAGCCCCAGCATTTT
cdr3_length: 17; clone_size: NA; d_call: NA; j_call: TRBJ1-6; v_call: TRBV7-2; cdr3_aa: CASSLALMGGRNSPLHF; cdr3_nt: TGTGCCAGCAGCTTAGCGCTAATGGGAGGAAGGAATTCACCCCTCCACTTT
cdr3_length: 15; clone_size: few; d_call: NA; j_call: TRBJ1-1; v_call: TRBV5-1; cdr3_aa: CASSLVGFENTEAFF; cdr3_nt: TGCGCCAGCAGCTTGGTTGGGTTTGAGAACACTGAAGCTTTCTTT
cdr3_length: 15; clone_size: NA; d_call: NA; j_call: TRBJ1-4; v_call: TRBV15; cdr3_aa: CATSSQTGFSEKLFF; cdr3_nt: TGTGCCACCAGCAGCCAGACAGGTTTCAGTGAAAAACTGTTTTTT
cdr3_length: 11; clone_size: NA; d_call: NA; j_call: TRBJ1-2; v_call: TRBV7-2; cdr3_aa: CALTTNYGYTF; cdr3_nt: TGTGCCCTTACGACTAACTATGGCTACACCTTC
cdr3_length: 14; clone_size: NA; d_call: NA; j_call: TRBJ2-3; v_call: TRBV7-9; cdr3_aa: CASSPPSITDTQYF; cdr3_nt: TGTGCCAGCAGCCCACCGAGCATAACAGATACGCAGTATTTT
cdr3_length: 14; clone_size: NA; d_call: NA; j_call: TRBJ1-2; v_call: TRBV27; cdr3_aa: CASSITGTRHGYTF; cdr3_nt: TGTGCCAGCAGTATTACAGGGACTCGCCACGGCTACACCTTC
cdr3_length: 11; clone_size: NA; d_call: NA; j_call: TRBJ2-1; v_call: TRBV29-1; cdr3_aa: CSVGGAIEQFF; cdr3_nt: TGCAGCGTTGGAGGGGCGATTGAGCAGTTCTTC
cdr3_length: 15; clone_size: NA; d_call: NA; j_call: TRBJ2-5; v_call: TRBV5-4; cdr3_aa: CASSLKTGPQETQYF; cdr3_nt: TGTGCCAGCAGCTTGAAGACAGGTCCCCAAGAGACCCAGTACTTC
cdr3_length: 14; clone_size: NA; d_call: TRBD1; j_call: TRBJ1-2; v_call: TRBV6-2/TRBV6-3; cdr3_aa: CATRQGQTNYGYTF; cdr3_nt: TGTGCCACTCGCCAGGGACAGACTAACTATGGCTACACCTTC
cdr3_length: 14; clone_size: few; d_call: TRBD1; j_call: TRBJ2-7; v_call: TRBV7-9; cdr3_aa: CASANGGQAYEQYF; cdr3_nt: TGTGCCAGCGCAAACGGGGGACAGGCCTACGAGCAGTACTTC
cdr3_length: 15; clone_size: few; d_call: NA; j_call: TRBJ1-2; v_call: TRBV5-1; cdr3_aa: CASSYGRDVSYGYTF; cdr3_nt: TGCGCCAGCAGCTATGGGCGGGATGTTAGCTATGGCTACACCTTC
cdr3_length: 16; clone_size: few; d_call: TRBD2; j_call: TRBJ2-1; v_call: TRBV24-1; cdr3_aa: CATSDNGLAAYNEQFF; cdr3_nt: TGTGCCACCAGTGACAACGGACTAGCAGCGTACAATGAGCAGTTCTTC
cdr3_length: 17; clone_size: few; d_call: TRBD1; j_call: TRBJ2-7; v_call: TRBV5-1; cdr3_aa: CASSLVLDNRGPYEQYF; cdr3_nt: TGCGCCAGCAGCTTGGTCCTCGATAACAGGGGGCCCTACGAGCAGTACTTC
cdr3_length: 15; clone_size: NA; d_call: NA; j_call: TRBJ1-4; v_call: TRBV7-8; cdr3_aa: CASSLADQGQEKLFF; cdr3_nt: TGTGCCAGCAGCTTAGCAGATCAGGGGCAGGAAAAACTGTTTTTT
cdr3_length: 13; clone_size: NA; d_call: NA; j_call: TRBJ2-3; v_call: TRBV11-3; cdr3_aa: CASSQNLADTQYF; cdr3_nt: TGTGCCAGCAGCCAGAATCTCGCAGATACGCAGTATTTT
cdr3_length: 17; clone_size: few; d_call: TRBD1; j_call: TRBJ2-6; v_call: TRBV20-1; cdr3_aa: CSAFPGTGIPGANVLTF; cdr3_nt: TGCAGTGCTTTCCCCGGGACAGGGATTCCTGGGGCCAACGTCCTGACTTTC
cdr3_length: 16; clone_size: few; d_call: TRBD1; j_call: TRBJ1-5; v_call: TRBV28; cdr3_aa: CATLNRGRSTNQPQHF; cdr3_nt: TGTGCCACCCTAAACAGGGGACGATCGACCAATCAGCCCCAGCATTTT
cdr3_length: 14; clone_size: NA; d_call: NA; j_call: TRBJ2-7; v_call: TRBV20-1; cdr3_aa: CSARDLSRPSEQYF; cdr3_nt: TGCAGTGCTAGAGATTTAAGCAGGCCCAGCGAGCAGTACTTC
cdr3_length: 15; clone_size: few; d_call: NA; j_call: TRBJ1-1; v_call: TRBV11-1; cdr3_aa: CASSSTRGREAEAFF; cdr3_nt: TGTGCCAGCAGCTCAACCAGGGGTCGGGAGGCTGAAGCTTTCTTT
cdr3_length: 14; clone_size: NA; d_call: NA; j_call: TRBJ2-7; v_call: TRBV20-1; cdr3_aa: CSARDRQGGYEQYF; cdr3_nt: TGCAGTGCTAGAGACAGACAGGGAGGCTACGAGCAGTACTTC
cdr3_length: 13; clone_size: few; d_call: NA; j_call: TRBJ1-1; v_call: TRBV25-1; cdr3_aa: CASSATWNTEAFF; cdr3_nt: TGTGCCAGCAGTGCCACATGGAACACTGAAGCTTTCTTT
cdr3_length: 15; clone_size: few; d_call: NA; j_call: TRBJ1-4; v_call: TRBV5-6; cdr3_aa: CASSTRRATNEKLFF; cdr3_nt: TGTGCCAGCAGCACCAGACGGGCAACTAATGAAAAACTGTTTTTT
cdr3_length: 13; clone_size: NA; d_call: TRBD1; j_call: TRBJ1-1; v_call: TRBV7-9; cdr3_aa: CASNPTGRPEAFF; cdr3_nt: TGTGCCAGCAACCCGACAGGGCGGCCTGAAGCTTTCTTT
cdr3_length: 14; clone_size: NA; d_call: NA; j_call: TRBJ1-2; v_call: TRBV7-9; cdr3_aa: CASSPTGPSGGYTF; cdr3_nt: TGTGCCAGCAGCCCGACGGGGCCCTCGGGTGGCTACACCTTC
cdr3_length: 17; clone_size: NA; d_call: NA; j_call: TRBJ1-5; v_call: TRBV7-2; cdr3_aa: CASSFRAEPYSNQPQHF; cdr3_nt: TGTGCCAGCAGCTTCCGGGCAGAACCCTATAGCAATCAGCCCCAGCATTTT
cdr3_length: 15; clone_size: NA; d_call: TRBD1; j_call: TRBJ1-4; v_call: TRBV6-4; cdr3_aa: CASSATGAANEKLFF; cdr3_nt: TGTGCCAGCAGCGCAACAGGGGCGGCTAATGAAAAACTGTTTTTT
cdr3_length: 14; clone_size: NA; d_call: TRBD1; j_call: TRBJ2-1; v_call: TRBV12-3/TRBV12-4; cdr3_aa: CASREDREYTEQFF; cdr3_nt: TGTGCCAGCAGGGAGGACAGGGAATACACTGAGCAGTTCTTC
cdr3_length: 18; clone_size: once; d_call: NA; j_call: TRBJ2-1; v_call: TRBV5-1; cdr3_aa: CASSGVLVWEQEIYEQFF; cdr3_nt: TGCGCCAGCAGTGGCGTTTTAGTGTGGGAGCAAGAGATCTATGAGCAGTTCTTC
cdr3_length: 14; clone_size: NA; d_call: NA; j_call: TRBJ2-1; v_call: TRBV12-3/TRBV12-4; cdr3_aa: CASSLVGTVNEQFF; cdr3_nt: TGTGCCAGCAGTTTGGTGGGAACAGTTAATGAGCAGTTCTTC
cdr3_length: 14; clone_size: NA; d_call: TRBD1; j_call: TRBJ1-1; v_call: TRBV5-8; cdr3_aa: CASSLTRTGTEAFF; cdr3_nt: TGTGCCAGCAGCTTGACCCGGACAGGCACTGAAGCTTTCTTT
cdr3_length: 15; clone_size: few; d_call: NA; j_call: TRBJ2-4; v_call: TRBV4-3; cdr3_aa: CASSQDYRGGNIQYF; cdr3_nt: TGCGCCAGCAGCCAAGATTACCGGGGTGGGAACATTCAGTACTTC
cdr3_length: 14; clone_size: NA; d_call: TRBD2; j_call: TRBJ2-3; v_call: TRBV12-3/TRBV12-4; cdr3_aa: CASRLAGRTDTQYF; cdr3_nt: TGTGCCAGCAGACTAGCGGGACGCACAGATACGCAGTATTTT
cdr3_length: 15; clone_size: NA; d_call: NA; j_call: TRBJ2-4; v_call: TRBV28; cdr3_aa: CASSLGESAKNIQYF; cdr3_nt: TGTGCCAGCAGTTTAGGGGAGTCAGCCAAAAACATTCAGTACTTC
cdr3_length: 16; clone_size: many; d_call: TRBD2; j_call: TRBJ2-1; v_call: TRBV4-2; cdr3_aa: CASSQDRASGSDEQFF; cdr3_nt: TGTGCCAGCAGCCAAGATCGGGCTAGCGGGAGCGATGAGCAGTTCTTC
cdr3_length: 13; clone_size: NA; d_call: NA; j_call: TRBJ1-2; v_call: TRBV12-3/TRBV12-4; cdr3_aa: CASSSGTREGYTF; cdr3_nt: TGTGCCAGCAGCTCCGGGACCAGGGAAGGCTACACCTTC